The clone carrying this T cell receptor beta chain has just one count. These data come from a study of blood T cell repertoires in COVID-19. Whole-study context: The United States, Italy and Spain were the sources of the acute and convalescent COVID-19 samples. T cells, B-cell-depleted T cells, or PBMCs provided the cDNA or gDNA that served as material.

V lost 0 bases, J lost 1 base, and 12 bases lay in between. The germline gives CDR1 GTSNPN, CDR2 SVGIG (reference sequence). The CDR3 extends over 16 amino acids. Per the original methods: Reference gene primer amplification gave estimated nucleated cell counts. The repertoire was sequenced with immunoSEQ multiplex PCR; TCRdb's copy has only in-frame clones and lacks some. V and J calls and clone size are as listed in that table; D and trimming were resolved from the DNA. In the table there are hundreds of thousands of clones, 70% to 90% of which are singletons. The genes are TRBV30 and TRBJ1-4; D is possibly TRBD1 (6 bases). This TCR came from a woman aged 25 to 39 who had recovered from COVID-19. Sample: peripheral blood. The DNA of the CDR3 is TGTGCCTGGAGTGTGGGCCAGGGGCGAACTAATGAAAAACTGTTTTTT. This sequence encodes CAWSVGQGRTNEKLFF.